This T cell receptor beta chain was retrieved from a study of T-cell reconstitution after alpha-beta-depleted transplantation in children. TCRbeta library construction was performed incorporating unique molecular identifiers. Via MiXCR, TCRdb re-called the PCR reads, giving one row per CDR3 protein. The sample includes some 550,000 distinct CDR3 sequences, approximately 20% of them seen just once. This CDR3 has 15 residues. V was clipped by 2 bases and J by 5 bases; unmatched bases: 9. Germline values: CDR1 SGDLS, CDR2 YYNGEE. The source material was PBMCs from the stem cell graft donor, sampled from the stem cell graft. The receptor comes from a human donor who donated a stem cell graft to a child with acute lymphoblastic leukemia. The rearrangement uses TRBV9 and TRBJ2-5; 7 nucleotides agree with TRBD2. In nucleotides, the CDR3 is TGTGCCAGCAGCGTCAACTGGGCGGGAGTGGAGACCCAGTACTTC. Encoded protein: CASSVNWAGVETQYF. The full variable domain, in which reference TRBV9 and TRBJ2-5 provide the parts outside the CDR3, is DSGVTQTPKHLITATGQRVTLRCSPRSGDLSVYWYQQSLDQGLQFLIQYYNGEERAKGNILERFSAQQFPDLHSELNLSSLELGDSALYFCASSVNWAGVETQYFGPGTRLLVL.